This T cell receptor beta chain originates from a study of cytomegalovirus exposure and HLA in healthy donors. General observations from the study: Reports indicated that the classifier achieved high specificity and sensitivity in diagnosing cytomegalovirus status. CMV antigen specificity of a few CMV-associated chains was confirmed in vitro.

V was pared by 3 bases and J by 2 bases, with 7 bases of the junction left unmatched. CDR3 length: 17 residues. The germline gives CDR1 SGDLS, CDR2 YYNGEE. As for this clone: What it binds is not known.

These donors were members of the roughly 120-subject validation cohort, a group separate from the approximately 670-subject first cohort. The method was immunoSEQ multiplex PCR; TCRdb's version includes in-frame clones alone and lacks a portion of them. The sample has 160,000 or so clones; just under 85% are singletons. The chain combines TRBV9 with TRBJ2-3, with 12 bases fitting TRBD2. The source material was PBMCs. The sequence was collected from a young man in good health and CMV-seropositive. CDR3: CASSAALAGGITDTQYF. The CDR3 nucleotides read TGTGCCAGCAGCGCGGCACTAGCGGGGGGCATCACAGATACGCAGTATTTT.